This T cell receptor beta chain was documented in a study of HIV-infected patients and healthy controls. cDNA was made from about 500 ng RNA using alpha and beta constant primers. Separate chain-specific third strand synthesis with multiplexing indices produced the alpha and beta libraries. Via MiXCR, TCRdb re-called the 5' RACE reads, giving one row per CDR3 protein. The sample lists approximately 15,000 distinct CDR3 sequences; 12% were seen once. This clonotype was seen many times. Follow-up blood was drawn about 14 weeks, roughly three months, after antiretroviral therapy began. No cell fractionation was done, so the repertoire covers all unsorted peripheral blood T cells. The receptor was derived from an adult with HIV infection. The donor label of this sample is uncertain. The specimen comprised blood, sampled during antiretroviral therapy.

CDR3 bases: TGCGCCAGCAGCTCGACTGATACAGGGATCGATGAGCAGTTCTTC. Translation: CASSSTDTGIDEQFF. This rearrangement joins TRBV5-1 to TRBJ2-1; D is possibly TRBD1 (6 bases). Trimming removed 3 bases at V and 8 bases at J, with 18 bases between. The CDR3 consists of 15 residues. Per germline, CDR1 SGHRS and CDR2 YFSETQ.